This TCR beta chain was recorded in a study of T cell changes during pregnancy in multiple sclerosis. Some clones are missing from TCRdb's copy, which holds only in-frame ones; the method was immunoSEQ multiplex PCR. The repertoire consists of some 43,000 clones, with about 90% occurring once and the leading ten covering more than 8.5%. This CDR3 is built from 18 residues. Germline trimming cut 8 bases from V and 4 bases from J; bases unmatched to any gene: 17. Germline V gene lookup returns CDR1 WSHSY and CDR2 SAAADI. The chain combines TRBV10-2 with TRBJ2-1; the match to TRBD1 covers 10 bases. The starting material was CD8+ T cells from peripheral blood mononuclear cells, obtained in the first trimester of pregnancy. The receptor was derived from a female donor with multiple sclerosis, enrolled in a pregnancy study. Here the CDR3 reads CASSYTDRGGRNYNEQFF. The CDR3 coding sequence is TGCGCCAGCTCATATACGGACAGGGGGGGTCGAAATTACAATGAGCAGTTCTTC.